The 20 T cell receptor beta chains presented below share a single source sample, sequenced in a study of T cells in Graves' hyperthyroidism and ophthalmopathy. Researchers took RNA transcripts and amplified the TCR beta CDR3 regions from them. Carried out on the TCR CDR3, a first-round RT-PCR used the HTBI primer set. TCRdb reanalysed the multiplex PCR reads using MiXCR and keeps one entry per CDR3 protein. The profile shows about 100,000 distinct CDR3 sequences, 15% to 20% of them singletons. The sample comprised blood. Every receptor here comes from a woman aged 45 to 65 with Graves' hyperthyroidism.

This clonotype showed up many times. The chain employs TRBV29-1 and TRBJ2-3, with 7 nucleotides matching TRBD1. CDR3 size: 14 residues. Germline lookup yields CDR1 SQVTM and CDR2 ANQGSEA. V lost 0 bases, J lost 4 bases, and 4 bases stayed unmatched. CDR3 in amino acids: CSVEEQGSADTQYF. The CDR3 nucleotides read TGCAGCGTTGAAGAACAGGGGTCCGCAGATACGCAGTATTTT.

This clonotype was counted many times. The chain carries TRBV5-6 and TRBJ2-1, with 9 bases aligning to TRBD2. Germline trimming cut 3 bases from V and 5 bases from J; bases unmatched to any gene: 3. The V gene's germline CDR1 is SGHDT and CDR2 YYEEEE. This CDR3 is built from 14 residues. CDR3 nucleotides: TGTGCCAGCAGCTGGCGGGAGGGAAACAATGAGCAGTTCTTC. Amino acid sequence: CASSWREGNNEQFF.

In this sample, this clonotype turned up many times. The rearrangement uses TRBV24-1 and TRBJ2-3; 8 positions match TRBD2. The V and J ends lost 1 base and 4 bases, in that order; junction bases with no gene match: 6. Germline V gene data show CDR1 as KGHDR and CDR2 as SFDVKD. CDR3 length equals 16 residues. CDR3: CATSDFTSGSADTQYF. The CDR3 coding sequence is TGTGCCACCAGTGATTTTACAAGCGGGAGCGCAGATACGCAGTATTTT.

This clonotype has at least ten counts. The CDR3 region has the DNA TGTGCCAGCAGCCAAGCTAGGGGCGATGGCTACACCTTC. This gives the protein CASSQARGDGYTF. This chain uses TRBV14 with TRBJ1-2, with D tentatively TRBD1 (5 bases). V lost 1 base to trimming and J lost 6 bases, with 9 bases between them. The CDR3 is made up of 13 amino acids. Per the germline V gene, CDR1 is SGHDN and CDR2 is FVKESK. The full variable domain, its missing parts supplied by reference TRBV14 and TRBJ1-2, is EAGVTQFPSHSVIEKGQTVTLRCDPISGHDNLYWYRRVMGKEIKFLLHFVKESKQDESGMPNNRFLAERTGGTYSTLKVQPAELEDSGVYFCASSQARGDGYTFGSGTRLTVV.

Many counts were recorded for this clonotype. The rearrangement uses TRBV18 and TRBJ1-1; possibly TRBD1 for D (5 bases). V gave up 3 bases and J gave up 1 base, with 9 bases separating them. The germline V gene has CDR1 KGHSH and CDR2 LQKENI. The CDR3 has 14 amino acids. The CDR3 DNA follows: TGTGCCAGCTCACCGGGGCAGAAGAACACTGAAGCTTTCTTT. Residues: CASSPGQKNTEAFF.

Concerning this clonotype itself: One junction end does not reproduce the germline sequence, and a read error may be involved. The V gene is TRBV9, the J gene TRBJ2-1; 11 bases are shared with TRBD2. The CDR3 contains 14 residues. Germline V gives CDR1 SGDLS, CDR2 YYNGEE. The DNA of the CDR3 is TGTGCTAGCAGCGTAGCGGGGGGGGGTAATGAGGGGTTCTTC. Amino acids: CASSVAGGGNEGFF. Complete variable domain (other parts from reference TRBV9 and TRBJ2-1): DSGVTQTPKHLITATGQRVTLRCSPRSGDLSVYWYQQSLDQGLQFLIQYYNGEERAKGNILERFSAQQFPDLHSELNLSSLELGDSALYFCASSVAGGGNEGFFGPGTRLTVL.

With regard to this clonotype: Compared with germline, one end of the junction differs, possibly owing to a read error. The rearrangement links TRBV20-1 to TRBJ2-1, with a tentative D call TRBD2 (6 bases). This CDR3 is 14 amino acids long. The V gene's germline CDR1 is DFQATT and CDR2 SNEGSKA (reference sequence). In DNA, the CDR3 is TGCAGTGCTAGACCGGACTACGGTCAAAATGAGAAGTTCTTC. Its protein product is CSARPDYGQNEKFF.

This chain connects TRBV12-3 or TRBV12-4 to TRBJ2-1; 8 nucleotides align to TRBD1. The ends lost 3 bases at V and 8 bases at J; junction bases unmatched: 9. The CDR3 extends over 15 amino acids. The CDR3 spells CASSFGVGQGDEQFF. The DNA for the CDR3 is TGTGCCAGCAGTTTCGGTGTCGGACAGGGAGATGAGCAGTTCTTC.

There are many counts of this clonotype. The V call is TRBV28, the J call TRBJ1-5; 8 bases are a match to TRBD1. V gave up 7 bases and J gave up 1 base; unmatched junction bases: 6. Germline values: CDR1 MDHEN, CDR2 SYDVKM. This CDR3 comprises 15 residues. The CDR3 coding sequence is TGTGCCAGCACCACAGGGGGAGCGAGCAATCAGCCCCAGCATTTT. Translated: CASTTGGASNQPQHF.

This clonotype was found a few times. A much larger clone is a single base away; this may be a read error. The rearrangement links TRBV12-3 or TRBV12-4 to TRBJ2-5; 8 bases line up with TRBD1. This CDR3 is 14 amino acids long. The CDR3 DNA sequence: TGTGCCAGCAGTCGCTCAGGGGGCCAAGAGACCCAGCACTTC. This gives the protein CASSRSGGQETQHF.

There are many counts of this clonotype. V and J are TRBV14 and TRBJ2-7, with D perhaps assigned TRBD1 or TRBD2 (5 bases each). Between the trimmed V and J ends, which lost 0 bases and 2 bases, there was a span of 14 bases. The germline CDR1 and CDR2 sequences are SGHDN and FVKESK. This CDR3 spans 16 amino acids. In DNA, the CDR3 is TGTGCCAGCAGCCAAGATATCGGGGCAGTTACCTACGAGCAGTACTTC. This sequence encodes CASSQDIGAVTYEQYF.

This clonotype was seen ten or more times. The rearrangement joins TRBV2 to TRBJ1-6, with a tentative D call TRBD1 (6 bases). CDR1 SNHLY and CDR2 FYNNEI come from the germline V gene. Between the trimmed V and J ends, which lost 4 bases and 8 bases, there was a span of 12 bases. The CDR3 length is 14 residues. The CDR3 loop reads CASSAGGMDSPLHF. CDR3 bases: TGTGCCAGCAGTGCCGGGGGCATGGATTCACCCCTCCACTTT.

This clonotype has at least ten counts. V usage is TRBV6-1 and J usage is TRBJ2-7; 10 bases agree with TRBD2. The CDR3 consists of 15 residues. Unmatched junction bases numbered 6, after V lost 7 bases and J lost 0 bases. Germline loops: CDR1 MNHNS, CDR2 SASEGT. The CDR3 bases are TGTGCCAGCACCCTAGCGGGGGCCAGCTCCTACGAGCAGTACTTC. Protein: CASTLAGASSYEQYF.

The CDR3 nucleotides are TGCAGTGCTAGCACCCTAGCGGGAGGGACAGATACGCAGTATTTT. Amino acids: CSASTLAGGTDTQYF. The genes are TRBV20-1 and TRBJ2-3; 12 bases align to TRBD2. CDR1 is DFQATT, CDR2 SNEGSKA, per germline (reference sequence). V shed 3 bases, J shed 3 bases, and the junction held 4 bases outside the gene matches. This CDR3 comprises 15 residues.

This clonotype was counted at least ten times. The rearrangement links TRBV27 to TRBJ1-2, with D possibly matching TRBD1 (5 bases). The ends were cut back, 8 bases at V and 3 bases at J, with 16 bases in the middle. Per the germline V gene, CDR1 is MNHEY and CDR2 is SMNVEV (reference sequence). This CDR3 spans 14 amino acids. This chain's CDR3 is CASGFWDGYYGYTF. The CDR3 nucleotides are TGTGCCAGCGGATTCTGGGACGGCTACTATGGCTACACCTTC.

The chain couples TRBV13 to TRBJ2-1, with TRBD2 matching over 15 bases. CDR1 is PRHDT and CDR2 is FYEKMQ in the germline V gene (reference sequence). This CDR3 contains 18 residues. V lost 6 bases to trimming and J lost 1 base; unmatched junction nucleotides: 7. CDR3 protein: CASSTPGLAGGSYNEQFF. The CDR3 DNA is TGTGCCAGCAGTACCCCGGGACTAGCGGGGGGATCCTACAATGAGCAGTTCTTC.

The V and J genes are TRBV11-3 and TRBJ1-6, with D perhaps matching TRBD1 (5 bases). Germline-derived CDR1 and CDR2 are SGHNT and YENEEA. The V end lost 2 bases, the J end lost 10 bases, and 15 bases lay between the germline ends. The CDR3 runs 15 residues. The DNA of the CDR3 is TGTGCCAGCAGCTTACTGGGCCAGGGAGGCTCACCCCTCCACTTT. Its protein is CASSLLGQGGSPLHF.

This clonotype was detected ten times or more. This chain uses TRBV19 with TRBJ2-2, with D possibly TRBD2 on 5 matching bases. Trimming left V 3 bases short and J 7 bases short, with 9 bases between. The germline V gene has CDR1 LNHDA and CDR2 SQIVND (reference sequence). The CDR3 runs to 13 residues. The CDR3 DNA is TGTGCCAGTAGTATCGATGCGGGCGGGGAGCTGTTTTTT. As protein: CASSIDAGGELFF.

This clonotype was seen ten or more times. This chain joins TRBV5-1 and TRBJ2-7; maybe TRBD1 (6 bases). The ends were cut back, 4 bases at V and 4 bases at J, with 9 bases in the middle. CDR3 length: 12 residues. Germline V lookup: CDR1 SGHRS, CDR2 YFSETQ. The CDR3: CASSAQGYEQYF. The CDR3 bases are TGCGCCAGCAGCGCACAGGGTTACGAGCAGTACTTC.

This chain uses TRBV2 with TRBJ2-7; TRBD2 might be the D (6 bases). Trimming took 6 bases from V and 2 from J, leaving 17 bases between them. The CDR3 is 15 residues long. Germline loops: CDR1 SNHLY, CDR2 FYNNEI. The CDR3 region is CASSGTFLRAYEQYF. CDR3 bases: TGTGCCAGCAGCGGGACTTTCCTACGAGCCTACGAGCAGTACTTC.